The source of this TCR beta chain is a study of blood T cell repertoires in COVID-19. Study details: Sites across the United States, Italy and Spain contributed samples from acute and convalescent COVID-19. Sources were T cells, B-cell-depleted T cells, or PBMCs; the material itself was cDNA or gDNA.

The CDR3 runs 13 residues. From germline, CDR1 is SQVTM and CDR2 ANQGSEA. Study processing details: Amplifying reference gene primers gave estimates of nucleated cell counts. Sequencing was performed with immunoSEQ multiplex PCR; in TCRdb, only in-frame clones are kept and a portion is missing. D and trimming come from the DNA, and the V and J calls and clone size come from that table. The top ten clones hold under 2.5% of a sample with over 100,000 clones, over 60% of them seen once. The sample taken for sequencing was peripheral blood. This clonotype originated in a woman aged 70 to 79 with acute or convalescent COVID-19. The chain uses TRBV29-1 and TRBJ1-3; D is unresolved. The DNA for the CDR3 is TGCGGCATGGCAGGAAGCTCTGGAAACACCATATATTTT. This codes for CGMAGSSGNTIYF.